This is a list of T cell receptor beta chains from one sample in a study of technical replicates of blood from a handful of donors. The table came from immunoSEQ multiplex PCR; TCRdb's copy has only in-frame clones and leaves some out. The data show around 90,000 clones, around 94% seen once. The material sequenced was T cells isolated from PBMCs. These receptors were collected from a human donor in good health. Both conserved end residues are part of each CDR3. The D gene is left open where the match is weak. Size is omitted from some rows. Given values are once, few, many or a class for expanded clones.

TRBD2 TRBJ2-7 - TRBV2 14 CASLSGRDSYEQYF TGTGCCAGCCTTAGCGGGAGAGACTCCTACGAGCAGTACTTC
TRBD1 TRBJ1-2 - TRBV18 16 CASSPSRSTGWEGYTF TGTGCCAGCTCACCATCCCGATCGACAGGGTGGGAAGGCTACACCTTC
TRBD1 TRBJ1-1 - TRBV30 13 CASTTGRNTEAFF TGTGCCTCGACGACAGGGAGGAACACTGAAGCTTTCTTT
TRBD2 TRBJ2-2 - TRBV19 13 CASTGRADWELFF TGTGCCAGTACCGGGAGGGCCGATTGGGAGCTGTTTTTT
TRBD1 TRBJ2-7 - TRBV5-1 15 CASSPRQGAVYEQYF TGCGCCAGCAGCCCACGACAGGGGGCCGTGTACGAGCAGTACTTC
- TRBJ2-1 - TRBV13 16 CASSLPSPSEDNEQFF TGTGCCAGCAGCTTACCTTCCCCTAGCGAAGACAATGAGCAGTTCTTC
- TRBJ2-1 - TRBV4-2 13 CASSHLERGEQFF TGTGCCAGCAGCCACCTCGAGAGAGGTGAGCAGTTCTTC
TRBD1 TRBJ1-1 - TRBV5-1 12 CASSGDRVEAFF TGCGCCAGCAGCGGAGACAGGGTTGAAGCTTTCTTT
TRBD1 TRBJ1-1 - TRBV30 15 CAWSKGQGRDTEAFF TGTGCCTGGAGTAAGGGACAGGGAAGGGACACTGAAGCTTTCTTT
- TRBJ1-1 - TRBV4-2 16 CASSQALFLGAAEAFF TGTGCCAGCAGCCAAGCGCTCTTCCTGGGGGCGGCTGAAGCTTTCTTT
- TRBJ2-1 - TRBV9 17 CASSVTLGSGTYNEQFF TGTGCCAGCAGCGTAACCCTAGGGAGCGGAACCTACAATGAGCAGTTCTTC
TRBD2 TRBJ2-1 - TRBV5-1 16 CASSPLTSGRTDEQFF TGCGCCAGCAGCCCCCTAACTAGCGGGAGAACGGATGAGCAGTTCTTC
TRBD1 TRBJ1-5 - TRBV7-9 15 CASSMTGTGFLPSHF TGTGCCAGCAGCATGACCGGGACAGGGTTTTTACCTAGTCATTTT
- TRBJ1-5 - TRBV6-5 13 CASRGVSNQPQHF TGTGCCAGCAGGGGAGTTAGCAATCAGCCCCAGCATTTT
- TRBJ2-2 - TRBV9 13 CASSVGADGELFF TGTGCCAGCAGCGTCGGAGCGGACGGGGAGCTGTTTTTT
TRBD2 TRBJ2-7 - TRBV19 13 CASSREGVYEQYF TGTGCCAGTAGCCGGGAGGGAGTCTACGAGCAGTACTTC
- TRBJ2-5 - TRBV7-3 14 CASSLRLNQETQYF TGTGCCAGCAGCTTACGACTGAACCAAGAGACCCAGTACTTC
- TRBJ1-2 - TRBV6-5 13 CASSEVGGVGYTF TGTGCCAGCAGTGAGGTTGGCGGGGTTGGCTACACCTTC
TRBD1 TRBJ2-7 - TRBV7-8 14 CASSTRDSPYEQYF TGTGCCAGCAGCACCCGGGACAGCCCCTACGAGCAGTACTTC
TRBD1 TRBJ1-1 - TRBV30 15 CAWTRDREVPTEAFF TGTGCCTGGACTCGGGACAGGGAGGTACCGACTGAAGCTTTCTTT
- TRBJ2-7 - TRBV7-2 14 CASSLISETYEQYF TGTGCCAGCAGCTTAATCTCGGAGACCTACGAGCAGTACTTC
- TRBJ2-1 - TRBV5-1 12 CASMVARDEQFF TGCGCCAGCATGGTAGCCAGGGATGAGCAGTTCTTC
TRBD1 TRBJ2-7 few TRBV9 14 CASSPWDREYEQYF TGTGCCAGCAGCCCTTGGGACAGGGAATACGAGCAGTACTTC